One T cell receptor (beta chain) is described in this entry. Its specificity is not known. One end of the junction is discordant with germline, which a read error may explain. RNA was extracted from bulk tissue without any cell sorting. Per the germline V gene, CDR1 is SGHRS and CDR2 is YFSETQ. This CDR3 contains 16 residues. The data originate from a study of tumor and adjacent non-tumor tissue in lung cancer. On the study more broadly: Patients were aged roughly 31 to 76, nine to eleven men and about five women, stage I to III. The study, taken as a whole, reports: Tumor tissue had significantly higher TCR diversity than normal lung.

The library came from three nested PCR rounds adapted from ARM-PCR protocols. One entry per CDR3 protein, called by TCRdb with MiXCR from the multiplex PCR reads. The data show about 200,000 distinct CDR3 sequences, 60% to 85% seen once. The V call is TRBV5-1, the J call TRBJ2-7; 8 nucleotides agree with TRBD2. This sequence was found in a man between 60 and 75 years old with non-small cell lung cancer. Sequenced sample: lung tumor tissue. This CDR3 reads CASSLAVGGARHEQYF. CDR3 in DNA: TGCGCAAGCAGCTTGGCAGTCGGGGGGGCCCGCCACGAGCAGTACTTC.